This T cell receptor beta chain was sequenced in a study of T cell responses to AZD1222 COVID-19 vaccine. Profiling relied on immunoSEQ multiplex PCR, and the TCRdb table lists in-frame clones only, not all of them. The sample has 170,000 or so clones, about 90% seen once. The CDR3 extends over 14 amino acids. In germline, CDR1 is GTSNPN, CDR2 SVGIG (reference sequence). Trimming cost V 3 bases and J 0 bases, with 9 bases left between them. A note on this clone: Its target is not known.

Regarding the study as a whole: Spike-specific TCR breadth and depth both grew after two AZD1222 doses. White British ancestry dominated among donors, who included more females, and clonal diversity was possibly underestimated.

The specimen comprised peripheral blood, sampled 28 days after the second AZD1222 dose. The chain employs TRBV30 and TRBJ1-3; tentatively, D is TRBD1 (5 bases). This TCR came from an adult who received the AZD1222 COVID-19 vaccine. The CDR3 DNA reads TGTGCCTGGAGGCCCGGGGGCTCTGGAAACACCATATATTTT. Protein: CAWRPGGSGNTIYF.